The sequence of this TCR beta chain was determined in a study of cytomegalovirus exposure and HLA in healthy donors. Study findings and constraints: Reports showed the classifier diagnosing cytomegalovirus status with high specificity and sensitivity.

V was cut by 10 bases and J by 5 bases, with 13 bases left in between. The CDR3 consists of 11 residues. The germline V gene has CDR1 SGDLS and CDR2 YYNGEE. This clone was seen more than once but under ten times. Its cognate antigen is unknown. The method was immunoSEQ multiplex PCR; TCRdb's version includes in-frame clones alone and lacks a portion of them. This sample yields almost 200,000 clones, of which approximately 78% are seen a single time; around 1.2% belongs to the top ten. The donors were part of the roughly 120-subject validation cohort, which stood apart from the 666-subject first cohort.

The TCR comes from a woman under 40 in good health and CMV-seronegative. What was sequenced was PBMCs. The chain links TRBV9 to TRBJ2-7, with a tentative D call TRBD2 (5 bases). CDR3 DNA sequence: TGTGCCTCCGGCCTGGGAGACGAGCAGTACTTC. It codes for CASGLGDEQYF. Drawing the rest from reference TRBV9 and TRBJ2-7, the complete variable domain is DSGVTQTPKHLITATGQRVTLRCSPRSGDLSVYWYQQSLDQGLQFLIQYYNGEERAKGNILERFSAQQFPDLHSELNLSSLELGDSALYFCASGLGDEQYFGPGTRLTVT.